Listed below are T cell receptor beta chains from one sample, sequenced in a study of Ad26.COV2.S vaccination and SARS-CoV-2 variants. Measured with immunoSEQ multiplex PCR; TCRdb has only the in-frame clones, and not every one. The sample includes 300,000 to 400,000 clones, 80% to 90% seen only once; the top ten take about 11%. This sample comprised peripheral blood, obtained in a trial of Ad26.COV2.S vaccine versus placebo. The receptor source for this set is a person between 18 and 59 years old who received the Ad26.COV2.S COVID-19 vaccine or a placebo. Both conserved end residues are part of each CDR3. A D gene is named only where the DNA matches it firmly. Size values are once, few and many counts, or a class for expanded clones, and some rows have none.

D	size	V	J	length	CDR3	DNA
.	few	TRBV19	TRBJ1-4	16	CATSRGAPVPTEKLFF	TGTGCCACCTCGCGAGGGGCCCCCGTTCCTACTGAAAAACTGTTTTTT
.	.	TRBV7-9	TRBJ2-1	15	CASSVKTKIYNEQFF	TGTGCCAGCAGTGTTAAGACTAAAATCTACAATGAGCAGTTCTTC
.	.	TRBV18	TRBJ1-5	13	CASSHIGGRPQHF	TGTGCCAGCTCACACATAGGGGGGCGGCCCCAGCATTTT
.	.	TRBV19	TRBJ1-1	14	CASKPTGLNPEAFF	TGTGCCAGTAAACCTACAGGGTTGAACCCTGAAGCTTTCTTT
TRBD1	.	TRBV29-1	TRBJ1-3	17	CSVEVQGDLDSGNTIYF	TGCAGCGTTGAAGTGCAGGGGGATCTAGACTCTGGAAACACCATATATTTT
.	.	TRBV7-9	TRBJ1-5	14	CASSLADGNQPQHF	TGTGCCAGCAGCTTAGCGGATGGCAATCAGCCCCAGCATTTT
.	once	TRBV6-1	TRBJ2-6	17	CASSEGGALRGANVLTF	TGTGCCAGCAGTGAAGGGGGCGCGCTCCGTGGGGCCAACGTCCTGACTTTC
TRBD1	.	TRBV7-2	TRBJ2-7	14	CASSLETGVGEQYF	TGTGCCAGCAGCTTAGAGACAGGGGTGGGCGAGCAGTACTTC
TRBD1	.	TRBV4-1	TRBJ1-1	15	CASSQAYRGRTEAFF	TGCGCCAGCAGCCAAGCCTACAGGGGGCGAACTGAAGCTTTCTTT
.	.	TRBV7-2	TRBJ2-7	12	CASSSDYYEQYF	TGTGCCAGCAGCTCGGACTACTACGAGCAGTACTTC
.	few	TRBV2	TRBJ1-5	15	CASSEEGGAGQPQHF	TGTGCCAGCAGTGAAGAGGGGGGGGCCGGACAGCCCCAGCATTTT
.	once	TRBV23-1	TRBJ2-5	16	CASSQSTKGRVETQYF	TGCGCCAGCAGTCAATCTACCAAGGGGCGGGTGGAGACCCAGTACTTC
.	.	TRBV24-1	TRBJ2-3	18	CATSDLQGVGPSTDTQYF	TGTGCCACCAGTGATTTGCAAGGTGTGGGCCCTAGCACAGATACGCAGTATTTT
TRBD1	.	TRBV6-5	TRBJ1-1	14	CASRLGTGGTEAFF	TGTGCCAGCAGACTCGGGACAGGGGGCACTGAAGCTTTCTTT
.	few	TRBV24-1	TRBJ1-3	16	CATSDPRGASGNTIYF	TGTGCCACCAGTGATCCTCGGGGTGCCTCTGGAAACACCATATATTTT
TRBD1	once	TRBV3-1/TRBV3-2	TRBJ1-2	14	CASSQDSGGRGYTF	TGTGCCAGCAGCCAAGATTCAGGGGGCAGGGGCTACACCTTC
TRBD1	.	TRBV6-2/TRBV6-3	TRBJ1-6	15	CASSYDWTGASPLHF	TGTGCCAGCAGTTACGATTGGACAGGGGCCTCACCCCTCCACTTT
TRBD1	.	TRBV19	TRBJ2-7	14	CASSIIGGDYEQYF	TGTGCCAGTAGTATAATAGGGGGCGACTACGAGCAGTACTTC
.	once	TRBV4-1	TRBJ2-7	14	CASSTPSPGYEQYF	TGCGCCAGCAGCACTCCTTCCCCCGGCTACGAGCAGTACTTC
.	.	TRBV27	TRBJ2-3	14	CASSYSPGPNTQYF	TGTGCCAGCAGCTATTCTCCCGGGCCTAATACGCAGTATTTT
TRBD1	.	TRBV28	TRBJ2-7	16	CASTPTLGTGGYEQYF	TGTGCCAGCACTCCAACCCTGGGGACAGGGGGGTACGAGCAGTACTTC
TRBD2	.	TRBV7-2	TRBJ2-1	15	CASFLRLAGANEQFF	TGTGCCAGCTTCCTCCGACTAGCGGGAGCAAATGAGCAGTTCTTC
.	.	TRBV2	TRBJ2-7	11	CASKDSYEQYF	TGTGCCAGCAAGGACAGCTACGAGCAGTACTTC
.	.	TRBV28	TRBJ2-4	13	CASSTPRLNIQYF	TGTGCCAGCAGTACCCCTAGATTAAACATTCAGTACTTC
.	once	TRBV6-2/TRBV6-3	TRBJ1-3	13	CASSWISGNTIYF	TGTGCCAGCAGTTGGATCTCTGGAAACACCATATATTTT
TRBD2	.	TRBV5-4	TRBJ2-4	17	CASSSQRGGLLENIQYF	TGTGCCAGCAGCTCCCAGCGGGGGGGCCTGCTCGAAAACATTCAGTACTTC
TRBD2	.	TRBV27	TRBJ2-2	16	CASSLGTSGNTGELFF	TGTGCCAGCAGCCTTGGGACTAGCGGGAACACCGGGGAGCTGTTTTTT
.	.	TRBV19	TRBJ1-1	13	CASKKDRNTEAFF	TGTGCCAGTAAAAAGGACAGGAACACTGAAGCTTTCTTT
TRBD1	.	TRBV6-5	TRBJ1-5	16	CASSSGTGGRNQPQHF	TGTGCCAGCAGTTCCGGGACAGGGGGCCGCAATCAGCCCCAGCATTTT
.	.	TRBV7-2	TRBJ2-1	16	CASSLAGWGGLNEQFF	TGTGCCAGCAGCTTAGCTGGGTGGGGGGGCCTCAATGAGCAGTTCTTC
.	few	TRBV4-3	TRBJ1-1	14	CASSLDRQGTEAFF	TGCGCCAGCAGCCTAGACAGGCAGGGCACTGAAGCTTTCTTT
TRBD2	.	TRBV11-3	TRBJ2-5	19	CASSSHNGTSGSKWETQYF	TGTGCCAGCAGCTCCCATAACGGGACTAGCGGGAGTAAATGGGAGACCCAGTACTTC
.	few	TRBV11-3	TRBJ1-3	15	CASSLEGSSGNTIYF	TGTGCCAGCAGCTTAGAGGGGAGCTCTGGAAACACCATATATTTT
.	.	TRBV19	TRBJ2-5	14	CASTDGTYQETQYF	TGTGCCAGTACCGATGGAACCTACCAAGAGACCCAGTACTTC
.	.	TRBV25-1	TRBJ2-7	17	CASSESLGRGLSYEQYF	TGTGCCAGCAGTGAATCCCTCGGAAGGGGTCTATCCTACGAGCAGTACTTC
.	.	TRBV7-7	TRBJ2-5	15	CASSLAPGYQETQYF	TGTGCTAGCAGCTTAGCGCCCGGGTACCAAGAGACCCAGTACTTC
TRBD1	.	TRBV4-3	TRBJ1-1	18	CASSQGQWQGAWGTEAFF	TGCGCCAGCAGCCAAGGGCAGTGGCAGGGGGCATGGGGCACTGAAGCTTTCTTT
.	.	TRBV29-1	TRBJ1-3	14	CSCWNRDNGNTIYF	TGCAGCTGTTGGAATCGGGACAATGGAAACACCATATATTTT
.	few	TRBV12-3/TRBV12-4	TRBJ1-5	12	CASSLSPQPQHF	TGTGCCAGCAGTTTATCCCCTCAGCCCCAGCATTTT
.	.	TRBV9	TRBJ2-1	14	CASSVSFSYNEQFF	TGTGCCAGCAGCGTATCCTTCTCCTACAATGAGCAGTTCTTC
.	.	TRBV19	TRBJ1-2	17	CASSTQGGSSLRDGYTF	TGTGCCAGTAGTACGCAGGGAGGATCATCCCTTAGGGATGGCTACACCTTC
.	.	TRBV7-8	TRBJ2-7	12	CASSFNNYEQYF	TGTGCCAGCAGCTTCAACAACTACGAGCAGTACTTC
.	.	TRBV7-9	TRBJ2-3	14	CASSEGTSTDTQYF	TGTGCCAGCAGCGAAGGGACTTCCACAGATACGCAGTATTTT
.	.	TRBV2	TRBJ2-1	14	CASSEVWYGDEQFF	TGTGCCAGCAGTGAAGTCTGGTATGGGGATGAGCAGTTCTTC
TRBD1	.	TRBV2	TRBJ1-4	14	CASSRDRGGEKLFF	TGTGCCAGCAGTAGGGACAGGGGTGGTGAAAAACTGTTTTTT
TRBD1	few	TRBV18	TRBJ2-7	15	CASSQPGQISYEQYF	TGTGCCAGCTCACAACCGGGACAGATATCCTACGAGCAGTACTTC
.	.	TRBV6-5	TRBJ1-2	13	CASSLTRGYGYTF	TGTGCCAGCAGTCTCACCAGGGGCTATGGCTACACCTTC
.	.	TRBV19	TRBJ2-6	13	CASTFSGANVLTF	TGTGCCAGTACCTTCTCTGGGGCCAACGTCCTGACTTTC
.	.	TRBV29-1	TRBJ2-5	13	CSTNLDPRETQYF	TGCAGCACCAACTTGGATCCCCGAGAGACCCAGTACTTC
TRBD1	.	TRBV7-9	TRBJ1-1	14	CASSIGTANTEAFF	TGTGCCAGCAGCATAGGGACAGCGAACACTGAAGCTTTCTTT
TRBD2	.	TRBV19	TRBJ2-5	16	CASSKTSGGIQETQYF	TGTGCCAGTAGCAAAACTAGCGGGGGGATTCAAGAGACCCAGTACTTC
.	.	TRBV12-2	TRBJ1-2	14	CADYRQSLNYGYTF	TGTGCAGACTACCGGCAGAGTCTTAACTATGGCTACACCTTC
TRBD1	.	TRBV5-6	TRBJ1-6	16	CASSYSGQGFNSPLHF	TGTGCCAGCAGCTACTCTGGACAGGGGTTCAATTCACCCCTCCACTTT
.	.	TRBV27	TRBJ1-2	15	CASSLGAGSHYGYTF	TGTGCCAGCAGTTTAGGGGCAGGGTCACACTATGGCTACACCTTC
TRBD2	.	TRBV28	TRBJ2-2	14	CASSPTSVGGELFF	TGTGCCAGCAGCCCTACTAGCGTAGGGGGGGAGCTGTTTTTT
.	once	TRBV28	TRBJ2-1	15	CASTPSGSSYNEQFF	TGTGCCAGCACCCCCAGCGGTAGCTCCTACAATGAGCAGTTCTTC
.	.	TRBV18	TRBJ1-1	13	CASSRPGTTEAFF	TGTGCCAGCTCCCGTCCAGGGACCACTGAAGCTTTCTTT
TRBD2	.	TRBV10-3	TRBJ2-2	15	CAISAERGGTGELFF	TGTGCCATCAGTGCGGAGCGGGGGGGCACCGGGGAGCTGTTTTTT